The T cell receptor beta chain under discussion was sequenced for a study of Tregs in tolerant kidney transplant recipients. Looking at the study overall: Recipients received nonmyeloablative bone marrow transplants from related graft donors, with transient mixed chimerism. Notes on the study in general: The most relevant donor-specific Treg TCRbeta repertoire apparently came from expansion with activated donor B cells. Changing PCR primers prevented nucleotide comparison between some patients' samples.

TCRdb keeps only in-frame clones here, not all; method: immunoSEQ multiplex PCR. The table shows about 94,000 clones, with approximately 94% occurring only once. CD4+CD25+CD127- Tregs, CD4+CD25- non-Tregs, CD4 and CD8 cells were sorted. Note on this clone: The target antigen is unknown.

The CDR3 contains 13 residues. Between the trimmed V and J ends, which lost 5 bases and 4 bases, there was a span of 9 bases. CDR1 is SGHTA, CDR2 FQGNSA, per germline. The specimen comprised CD4+ T cells from blood, sampled before the transplant. The TCR comes from a human donor who received a combined kidney and bone marrow transplant. V and J are TRBV7-2 and TRBJ1-5; a weak D match, TRBD1 (5 bases). CDR3 protein: CASSRTLNQPQHF. DNA of the CDR3: TGTGCCAGCAGCCGGACACTTAATCAGCCCCAGCATTTT.